Here is one TCR beta chain with its context. Its antigen is not known. This sample was taken from a study of cytotoxic CD8 clonotypes in ibrutinib-treated CLL. On the study more broadly: After a median of approximately 68 months, about 14 patients stayed remitted and 12 progressed; responses had been partial in some 25 and complete in 2.

The assay was immunoSEQ multiplex PCR, and TCRdb's table has in-frame clones only and misses some. The sample lists 150,000 or so clones; about 84% were seen once. Points from the study as a whole: Baseline clonality, higher than in age-matched healthy donors, tracked circulating CD8+ T-cell counts.

Germline CDR1 and CDR2: LNHDA and SQIVND (reference sequence). The CDR3 loop spans 17 amino acids. V shed 0 bases and J 5 bases; nucleotides not matched to a gene: 12. This TCR derives from a human donor with chronic lymphocytic leukemia. V and J are TRBV19 and TRBJ1-1; 7 bases are shared with TRBD1. The specimen comprised PBMCs, sampled after 24 months of ibrutinib treatment. The DNA for the CDR3 is TGTGCCAGTAGTATAGAGTGGGAACAGGGGAGCTGGACTGAAGCTTTCTTT. Translating it yields CASSIEWEQGSWTEAFF.